The T cell receptor beta chain described here comes from a study of neurological immune-mediated disorders. Findings and limits, study-wide: Phylogenetic grouping assigned the repertoires of 18 of 34 multiple sclerosis patients to a single related-CDR3 cluster, which may represent a signature.

This CDR3 spans 15 amino acids. Unmatched junction bases numbered 12, after V lost 6 bases and J lost 7 bases. Germline V CDR1 and CDR2: MNHEY, SVGAGI. TCRdb redid the calling of the 5' RACE reads with MiXCR, one entry per CDR3 protein. The table lists over 45,000 distinct CDR3 sequences, over 5.5% of them singletons. This clonotype was detected many times. Its target is not known. This clonotype was sampled from a woman aged 18-29 years with multiple sclerosis. The genes are TRBV6-5 and TRBJ1-1; 9 bases align to TRBD1. The source material was CD4+ T cells from blood. Here the CDR3 reads CASSHKTGGLIEAFF. The CDR3 DNA reads TGTGCCAGCAGCCATAAGACAGGGGGATTGATTGAAGCTTTCTTT.